Below, 3 T cell receptor beta chains from the same sample are listed, as sequenced in a study of early T cells in non-severe SARS-CoV-2 infection. TCRdb re-called the 5' RACE reads with MiXCR, one entry per CDR3 protein. The sample records 90,000 to 100,000 distinct CDR3 sequences, 13% being singletons. The specimen was whole blood. All receptors derive from an adult who was a healthcare worker with PCR-confirmed SARS-CoV-2 infection or an uninfected control (not recorded which).

This clonotype was counted only a few times. This rearrangement joins TRBV19 to TRBJ2-1; TRBD1 aligns across 10 bases. The CDR3 has 14 residues. CDR1 is LNHDA, CDR2 SQIVND, per germline (reference sequence). The junction had 4 bases not matched to a gene; V was cut back by 7 bases and J by 4 bases. In DNA, the CDR3 is TGTGCCAGTACACCGGGACAGGGGTACAATGAGCAGTTCTTC. Protein sequence: CASTPGQGYNEQFF.

In the case of this clonotype: A much larger clone is a single base away; this may be a read error. CDR3 nucleotide sequence: TGCAGTGCTAGCCCTGGGGGGATAAACACTGAAGCTTTCTTT. Its translation is CSASPGGINTEAFF. The chain recombines TRBV20-1 with TRBJ1-1; weak D call: TRBD1 (5 bases). Germline V gives CDR1 DFQATT, CDR2 SNEGSKA (reference sequence). V was clipped by 3 bases and J by 2 bases, with 13 bases between them. The CDR3 has 14 residues.

This clonotype was observed at least ten times. The CDR3 is CATSNQITTNTGELFF. The CDR3, as DNA: TGTGCCACCAGCAACCAGATAACTACGAACACCGGGGAGCTGTTTTTT. This chain uses TRBV15 with TRBJ2-2; D unresolved. The ends were cut back, 4 bases at V and 0 bases at J, with 12 bases in the middle. Germline lookup yields CDR1 LNHNV and CDR2 YYDKDF (reference sequence). This CDR3 is built from 16 residues. The full variable domain, completed using reference TRBV15 and TRBJ2-2, is DAMVIQNPRYQVTQFGKPVTLSCSQTLNHNVMYWYQQKSSQAPKLLFHYYDKDFNNEADTPDNFQSRRPNTSFCFLDIRSPGLGDTAMYLCATSNQITTNTGELFFGEGSRLTVL.